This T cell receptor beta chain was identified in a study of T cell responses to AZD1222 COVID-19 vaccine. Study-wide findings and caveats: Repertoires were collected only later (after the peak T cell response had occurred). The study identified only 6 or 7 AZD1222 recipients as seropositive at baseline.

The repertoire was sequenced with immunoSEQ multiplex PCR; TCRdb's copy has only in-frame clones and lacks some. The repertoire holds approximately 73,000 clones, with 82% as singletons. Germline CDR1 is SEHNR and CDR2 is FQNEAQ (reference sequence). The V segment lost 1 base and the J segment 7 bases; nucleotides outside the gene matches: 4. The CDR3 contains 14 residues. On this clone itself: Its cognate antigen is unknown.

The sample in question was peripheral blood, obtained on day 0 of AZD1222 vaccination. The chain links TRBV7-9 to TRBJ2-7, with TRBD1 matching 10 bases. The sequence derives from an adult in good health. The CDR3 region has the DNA TGTGCCAGCAGCTTAGTAGGGACAGGGGTTGAGCAGTACTTC. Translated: CASSLVGTGVEQYF.